These T cell receptor beta chains were read from a single sample in a study of blood T cell dynamics during melanoma immunotherapy. TCRdb's table, derived via immunoSEQ multiplex PCR, lists solely in-frame clones and lacks some. The repertoire has about 11,000 clones, approximately 80% of them found once; the top ten carry approximately 20%. Specimen: blood, collected from a patient treated with checkpoint blockade. The receptors derive from a human donor with melanoma. The CDR3 runs from the conserved cysteine through the conserved F or W. D genes are given only for firm matches. The size of a clone is reported for some rows only, either as once, few or many, or as a class for expanded clones.

clone size: NA; V gene: TRBV5-8; J gene: TRBJ2-1; D gene: TRBD2; CDR3 protein: CASSAPGTSGGARNEQFF; CDR3 DNA: TGTGCCAGCAGCGCACCCGGGACTAGCGGGGGAGCTCGCAATGAGCAGTTCTTC
clone size: NA; V gene: TRBV9; J gene: TRBJ1-2; D gene: NA; CDR3 protein: CASSVGSLRADGYTF; CDR3 DNA: TGTGCCAGCAGCGTAGGGTCCCTAAGGGCTGATGGCTACACCTTC
clone size: few; V gene: TRBV19; J gene: TRBJ2-1; D gene: NA; CDR3 protein: CASSAVGGGVNEQFF; CDR3 DNA: TGTGCCAGTAGTGCGGTGGGCGGAGGGGTCAATGAGCAGTTCTTC
clone size: NA; V gene: TRBV5-1; J gene: TRBJ2-5; D gene: TRBD2; CDR3 protein: CASSLEIAGGQETQYF; CDR3 DNA: TGCGCCAGCAGCTTGGAGATAGCGGGGGGCCAAGAGACCCAGTACTTC
clone size: few; V gene: TRBV18; J gene: TRBJ1-5; D gene: NA; CDR3 protein: CASSPQRANQPQHF; CDR3 DNA: TGTGCCAGCTCACCCCAACGTGCTAATCAGCCCCAGCATTTT
clone size: NA; V gene: TRBV7-9; J gene: TRBJ2-1; D gene: NA; CDR3 protein: CASSLSGIYNEQFF; CDR3 DNA: TGTGCCAGCAGCTTATCAGGTATTTACAATGAGCAGTTCTTC
clone size: NA; V gene: TRBV4-1; J gene: TRBJ2-4; D gene: TRBD2; CDR3 protein: CASSPGLAGGRAKNIQYF; CDR3 DNA: TGCGCCAGCAGCCCGGGACTAGCGGGAGGGCGTGCCAAAAACATTCAGTACTTC
clone size: NA; V gene: TRBV7-6; J gene: TRBJ1-1; D gene: NA; CDR3 protein: CASSLTGGGTEAFF; CDR3 DNA: TGTGCCAGCAGCCTGACAGGTGGAGGCACTGAAGCTTTCTTT
clone size: NA; V gene: TRBV20-1; J gene: TRBJ1-3; D gene: NA; CDR3 protein: CSARTGNTIYF; CDR3 DNA: TGCAGTGCTAGAACTGGAAACACCATATATTTT
clone size: NA; V gene: TRBV30; J gene: TRBJ1-3; D gene: NA; CDR3 protein: CAWSAGLGNTIYF; CDR3 DNA: TGTGCCTGGAGTGCCGGACTGGGAAACACCATATATTTT
clone size: NA; V gene: TRBV11-3; J gene: TRBJ1-2; D gene: NA; CDR3 protein: CASSYRDGYTF; CDR3 DNA: TGTGCCAGCAGCTACCGGGATGGCTACACCTTC
clone size: NA; V gene: TRBV19; J gene: TRBJ2-5; D gene: TRBD1; CDR3 protein: CASSITGRGLQETQYF; CDR3 DNA: TGTGCCAGTAGTATCACCGGCAGGGGGCTCCAAGAGACCCAGTACTTC
clone size: NA; V gene: TRBV29-1; J gene: TRBJ2-3; D gene: TRBD2; CDR3 protein: CSVRTSGSATQYF; CDR3 DNA: TGCAGCGTCCGGACTAGCGGGAGCGCCACGCAGTATTTT
clone size: NA; V gene: TRBV11-2; J gene: TRBJ2-5; D gene: NA; CDR3 protein: CASSLGPEETQYF; CDR3 DNA: TGTGCCAGCAGCTTAGGTCCGGAAGAGACCCAGTACTTC
clone size: NA; V gene: TRBV5-1; J gene: TRBJ1-3; D gene: TRBD1; CDR3 protein: CASSLAPGQGSGNTIYF; CDR3 DNA: TGCGCCAGCAGCTTGGCCCCGGGACAGGGTTCTGGAAACACCATATATTTT
clone size: NA; V gene: TRBV6-5; J gene: TRBJ1-1; D gene: TRBD1; CDR3 protein: CASSQVTGGSEAFF; CDR3 DNA: TGTGCCAGCAGCCAAGTGACAGGGGGTAGCGAAGCTTTCTTT
clone size: NA; V gene: TRBV19; J gene: TRBJ1-5; D gene: TRBD1; CDR3 protein: CASTLDRGDQPQHF; CDR3 DNA: TGTGCCAGTACCCTCGACAGGGGGGATCAGCCCCAGCATTTT
clone size: NA; V gene: TRBV2; J gene: TRBJ2-6; D gene: NA; CDR3 protein: CASSKTGSGANVLTF; CDR3 DNA: TGTGCCAGCAGTAAGACAGGCTCTGGGGCCAACGTCCTGACTTTC
clone size: NA; V gene: TRBV10-3; J gene: TRBJ1-2; D gene: NA; CDR3 protein: CAISDGRAVYGYTF; CDR3 DNA: TGTGCCATCAGTGATGGCAGGGCCGTCTATGGCTACACCTTC
clone size: NA; V gene: TRBV5-6; J gene: TRBJ2-3; D gene: TRBD2; CDR3 protein: CASSLLAGGTDTQYF; CDR3 DNA: TGTGCCAGCAGCTTACTAGCGGGAGGCACAGATACGCAGTATTTT
clone size: few; V gene: TRBV19; J gene: TRBJ2-1; D gene: NA; CDR3 protein: CASSPHVPNEQFF; CDR3 DNA: TGTGCCAGTAGCCCTCACGTGCCGAACGAGCAGTTCTTC
clone size: NA; V gene: TRBV11-2; J gene: TRBJ1-1; D gene: NA; CDR3 protein: CASTQLNTEAFF; CDR3 DNA: TGTGCCAGCACCCAGCTGAACACTGAAGCTTTCTTT
clone size: NA; V gene: TRBV4-1; J gene: TRBJ2-2; D gene: NA; CDR3 protein: CASSLTENTGELFF; CDR3 DNA: TGCGCCAGCAGCCTAACAGAGAACACCGGGGAGCTGTTTTTT
clone size: NA; V gene: TRBV6-1; J gene: TRBJ2-1; D gene: NA; CDR3 protein: CASSLERFYNEQFF; CDR3 DNA: TGTGCCAGCAGCCTCGAAAGGTTCTACAATGAGCAGTTCTTC
clone size: NA; V gene: TRBV6-1; J gene: TRBJ2-2; D gene: NA; CDR3 protein: CASSEALGTGELFF; CDR3 DNA: TGTGCCAGCAGTGAAGCGCTGGGTACCGGGGAGCTGTTTTTT
clone size: medium-sized; V gene: TRBV5-5; J gene: TRBJ2-7; D gene: TRBD1; CDR3 protein: CASSHGQGDYEQYF; CDR3 DNA: TGTGCCAGCAGCCACGGACAGGGGGACTACGAGCAGTACTTC
clone size: NA; V gene: TRBV7-8; J gene: TRBJ2-7; D gene: NA; CDR3 protein: CASSLSDRPSSYEQYF; CDR3 DNA: TGTGCCAGCAGCCTTTCTGACAGGCCGAGCTCCTACGAGCAGTACTTC
clone size: NA; V gene: TRBV19; J gene: TRBJ1-5; D gene: NA; CDR3 protein: CASSPFGLNQPQHF; CDR3 DNA: TGTGCCAGTAGCCCCTTCGGACTCAATCAGCCCCAGCATTTT
clone size: NA; V gene: TRBV4-2; J gene: TRBJ1-5; D gene: NA; CDR3 protein: CASSEAGGWSNQPQHF; CDR3 DNA: TGTGCCAGCAGCGAAGCAGGAGGCTGGAGCAATCAGCCCCAGCATTTT
clone size: NA; V gene: TRBV5-6; J gene: TRBJ1-2; D gene: NA; CDR3 protein: CASSLIEGLGYGYTF; CDR3 DNA: TGTGCCAGCAGCTTGATCGAAGGGTTAGGCTATGGCTACACCTTC
clone size: NA; V gene: TRBV28; J gene: TRBJ2-7; D gene: NA; CDR3 protein: CASSPPHYEQYF; CDR3 DNA: TGTGCCAGCAGCCCCCCCCACTACGAGCAGTACTTC
clone size: NA; V gene: TRBV6-6; J gene: TRBJ2-2; D gene: NA; CDR3 protein: CGGRTNTGELFF; CDR3 DNA: TGCGGAGGGCGGACGAACACCGGGGAGCTGTTTTTT
clone size: NA; V gene: TRBV11-3; J gene: TRBJ1-4; D gene: TRBD1; CDR3 protein: CASSSYRGRTNEKLFF; CDR3 DNA: TGTGCCAGCAGCTCATACAGGGGGCGAACTAATGAAAAACTGTTTTTT
clone size: NA; V gene: TRBV10-3; J gene: TRBJ2-6; D gene: TRBD1; CDR3 protein: CATGTAHSGANVLTF; CDR3 DNA: TGTGCCACTGGGACAGCACACTCTGGGGCCAACGTCCTGACTTTC
clone size: NA; V gene: TRBV6-6; J gene: TRBJ2-3; D gene: TRBD2; CDR3 protein: CASSGLAGGTDTQYF; CDR3 DNA: TGTGCCAGCAGTGGACTAGCGGGAGGCACAGATACGCAGTATTTT